This TCR beta chain was sequenced for a study of T cells after yellow fever vaccination. This clonotype has just a few counts. A read error may account for a junction end that differs from germline. TCRdb fed the 5' RACE reads into MiXCR, producing one record per CDR3 protein. The sample records a few hundred thousand distinct CDR3 sequences, around a sixth being singletons. There are 13 residues in the CDR3. Germline CDR1 reads SSHAT; CDR2 reads FNYEAQ (reference sequence). V usage is TRBV7-7 and J usage is TRBJ1-6, with no clear D. The source of this sequence is a man aged 18 to 29 who received the YFV17D yellow fever vaccine. This sample comprised PBMCs, obtained roughly 5 days after the first yellow fever vaccination. The CDR3 here is CASSLMADSPLHF. The CDR3 DNA reads TGTGCTAGCAGCTTAATGGCGGATTCACCCCTCCACTTT.